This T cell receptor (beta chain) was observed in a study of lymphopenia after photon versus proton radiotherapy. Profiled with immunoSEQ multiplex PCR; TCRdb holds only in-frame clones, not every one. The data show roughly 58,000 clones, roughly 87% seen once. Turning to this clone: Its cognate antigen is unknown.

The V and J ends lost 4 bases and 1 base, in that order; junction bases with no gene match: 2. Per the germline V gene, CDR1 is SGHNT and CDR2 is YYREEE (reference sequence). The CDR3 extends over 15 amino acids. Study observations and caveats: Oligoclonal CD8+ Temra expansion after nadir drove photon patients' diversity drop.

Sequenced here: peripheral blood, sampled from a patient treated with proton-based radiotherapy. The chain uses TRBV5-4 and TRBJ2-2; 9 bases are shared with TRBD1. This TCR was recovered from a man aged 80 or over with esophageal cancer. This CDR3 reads CASSQDRGNTGELFF. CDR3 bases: TGTGCCAGCAGCCAGGACAGGGGGAACACCGGGGAGCTGTTTTTT.